This TCR beta chain is drawn from a study of T-cell reconstitution after alpha-beta-depleted transplantation in children. This clonotype was detected only a few times. No antigen is known for it. Unique molecular identifiers were used to barcode this TCRbeta library. TCRdb reprocessed the PCR reads with MiXCR, giving one entry per CDR3 protein. Counted here are some 310,000 distinct CDR3 sequences, 20% to 30% occurring once; the ten biggest clones make up roughly 11%. The study's findings and limits: The authors attributed T-cell counts and diversity one year after transplant mostly to newly produced T cells. Surviving recipient cells, namely T cells and thymic progenitors, were the source of high day-60 TCRbeta diversity in some patients. Where alpha-beta T cells came from about two months after transplant was reportedly several hundred expanded graft clones.

V was cut by 0 bases and J by 2 bases, with 12 bases left in between. Per germline, CDR1 SGHRS and CDR2 YFSETQ. This CDR3 spans 15 amino acids. The clonotype comes from a male patient younger than 18 who had a stem cell transplant for acute lymphoblastic leukemia, so the T cells may come from the graft donor. Sequencing was performed on PBMCs, mostly from graft donor cells, taken 180 days after TCRalphabeta/CD19-depleted stem cell transplant. The chain uses TRBV5-1 and TRBJ2-7; perhaps D is TRBD1 or TRBD2 (5 bases each). The CDR3 region is CASSLDWDLTYEQYF. In DNA form, the CDR3 reads TGCGCCAGCAGCTTGGATTGGGACCTGACCTACGAGCAGTACTTC.